This T cell receptor (beta chain) was sequenced for a study of blood T cell repertoires in COVID-19. Across the study: Whether acute or convalescent, the COVID-19 samples came from the United States, Italy and Spain. Sample material is recorded as cDNA or gDNA derived from T cells, B-cell-depleted T cells, or PBMCs.

Those enrolled in Seattle joined during active infection and were followed longitudinally afterward. In the original workflow: For nucleated cells, counts were estimated from reference gene primer amplification. Using immunoSEQ multiplex PCR, the repertoire was profiled, and TCRdb retains in-frame clones only, with some absent. V and J calls and clone size are copied from that table; D and trimming were computed from the DNA. This sample has hundreds of thousands of clones, with approximately 88% found just once. The sequence came from a woman aged 70-85 years with COVID-19, enrolled during active disease. The sample taken for sequencing was peripheral blood.

Written as DNA, the CDR3 is TGTGCCAGCAGCTTAGGTTTTGAGTCCTACAATGAGCAGTTCTTC. Encoded protein: CASSLGFESYNEQFF. The chain carries TRBV7-2 and TRBJ2-1; D remains unclear. The CDR3 loop spans 15 amino acids. The germline V gene has CDR1 SGHTA and CDR2 FQGNSA. The V end was cut by 1 base, the J end by 1 base, with 8 bases between.